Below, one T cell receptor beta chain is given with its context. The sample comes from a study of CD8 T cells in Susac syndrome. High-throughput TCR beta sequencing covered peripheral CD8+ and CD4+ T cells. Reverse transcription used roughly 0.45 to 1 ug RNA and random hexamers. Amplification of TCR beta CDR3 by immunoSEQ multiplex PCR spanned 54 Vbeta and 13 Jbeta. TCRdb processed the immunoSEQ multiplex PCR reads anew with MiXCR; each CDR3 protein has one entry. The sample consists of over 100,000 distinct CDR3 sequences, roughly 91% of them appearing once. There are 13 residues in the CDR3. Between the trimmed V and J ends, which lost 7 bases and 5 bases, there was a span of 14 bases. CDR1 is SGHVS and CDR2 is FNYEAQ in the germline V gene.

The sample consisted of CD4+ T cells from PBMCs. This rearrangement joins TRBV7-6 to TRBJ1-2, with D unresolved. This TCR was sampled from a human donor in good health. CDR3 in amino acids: CASTIGEGYGYTF. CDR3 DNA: TGTGCCAGCACCATCGGGGAGGGATATGGCTACACCTTC.